In its sample, the clone carrying this T cell receptor (beta chain) was seen once. Antigen specificity is unknown. V was cut by 5 bases and J by 0 bases, with 14 bases left in between. CDR1 is SNHLY and CDR2 is FYNNEI in the germline V gene. The CDR3 is made up of 15 amino acids. The assay was immunoSEQ multiplex PCR, and TCRdb's table has in-frame clones only and misses some. Of 86,000 or so clones in the sample, roughly 86% were seen once. The data originate from a study of T cell responses to AZD1222 COVID-19 vaccine. Study-wide results and caveats: A rise in Spike-specific TCR breadth and depth followed two AZD1222 doses.

The sample was peripheral blood, taken 28 days after the second AZD1222 dose. The TCR was taken from an adult who received the AZD1222 COVID-19 vaccine. The chain uses TRBV2 and TRBJ2-7, with unresolved D. CDR3 residues: CASSRWLKGSYEQYF. DNA for the CDR3: TGTGCCAGCAGTCGATGGCTAAAAGGCTCCTACGAGCAGTACTTC.